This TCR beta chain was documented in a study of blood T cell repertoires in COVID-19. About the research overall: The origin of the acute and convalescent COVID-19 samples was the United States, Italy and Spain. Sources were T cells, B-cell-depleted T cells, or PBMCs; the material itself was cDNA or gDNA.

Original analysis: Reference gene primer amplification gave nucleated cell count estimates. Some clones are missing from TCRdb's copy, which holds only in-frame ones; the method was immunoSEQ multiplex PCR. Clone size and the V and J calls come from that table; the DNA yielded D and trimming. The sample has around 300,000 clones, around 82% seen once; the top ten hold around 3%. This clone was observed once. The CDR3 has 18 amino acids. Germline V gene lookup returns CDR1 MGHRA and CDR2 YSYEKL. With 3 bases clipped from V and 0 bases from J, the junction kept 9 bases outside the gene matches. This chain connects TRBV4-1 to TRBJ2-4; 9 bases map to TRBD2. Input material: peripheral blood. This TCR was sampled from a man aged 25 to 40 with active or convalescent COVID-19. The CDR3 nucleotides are TGCGCCAGCAGCCAGGGGGCCCCTAGCGGGGTAGCCAAAAACATTCAGTACTTC. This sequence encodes CASSQGAPSGVAKNIQYF.